The entry below gives a single T cell receptor (beta chain) sequence along with its context. No antigen is known for it. This entry comes from a study of STAT5B mutations in CD4+ large granular lymphocyte leukemia. General study results and limits: Data were not HLA-matched across samples. Patient CD4-sorted repertoires looked more clonal than healthy CD4+ repertoires, even without putative leukemic clones.

Healthy controls were blood donor buffy coats. This was a survey-level run. Here immunoSEQ multiplex PCR was the method, and the copy in TCRdb shows in-frame clones only, minus some. The table includes about 45,000 clones, approximately 86% detected once. CDR1 and CDR2 (germline): LNHDA, SQIVND (reference sequence). Trimming cost V 6 bases and J 8 bases; bases outside gene matches: 10. The CDR3 has 15 amino acids. V gene TRBV19 combines with J gene TRBJ2-1; 10 bases map to TRBD2. Sequenced: CD4+ T cells from blood buffy coats. The receptor comes from a human donor in good health. CDR3 nucleotide sequence: TGTGCCAGTAGCCCAGACAGCGGGAGGGCCCATGAGCAGTTCTTC. Encoded protein: CASSPDSGRAHEQFF.